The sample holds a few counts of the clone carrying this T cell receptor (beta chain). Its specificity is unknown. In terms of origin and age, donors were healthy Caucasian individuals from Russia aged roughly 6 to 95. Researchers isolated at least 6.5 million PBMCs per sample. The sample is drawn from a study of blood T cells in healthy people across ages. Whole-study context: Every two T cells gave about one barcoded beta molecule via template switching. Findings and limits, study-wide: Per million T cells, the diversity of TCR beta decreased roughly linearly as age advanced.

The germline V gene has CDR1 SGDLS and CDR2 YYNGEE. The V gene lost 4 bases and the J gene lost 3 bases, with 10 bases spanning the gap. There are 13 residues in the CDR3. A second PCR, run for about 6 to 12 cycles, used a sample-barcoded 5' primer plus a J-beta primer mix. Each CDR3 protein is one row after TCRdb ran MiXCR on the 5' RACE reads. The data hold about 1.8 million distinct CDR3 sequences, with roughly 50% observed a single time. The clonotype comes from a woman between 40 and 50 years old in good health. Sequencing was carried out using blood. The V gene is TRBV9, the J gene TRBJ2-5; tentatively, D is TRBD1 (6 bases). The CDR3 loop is CASSMGTKETQYF. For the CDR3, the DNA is TGTGCCAGCAGCATGGGGACAAAAGAGACCCAGTACTTC.